This TCR beta chain emerged from a study of blood T cell repertoires in COVID-19. As for the study in general: The origin of the acute and convalescent COVID-19 samples was the United States, Italy and Spain. T cells, B-cell-depleted T cells, or PBMCs provided the cDNA or gDNA that served as material.

The germline V and J ends were trimmed by 3 bases and 2 bases, with 19 bases remaining between them. CDR3 length equals 17 residues. In germline, CDR1 is SEHNR, CDR2 FQNEAQ (reference sequence). Authors' analysis steps: From reference gene primer amplification, estimates of nucleated cell counts were derived. Sequencing used immunoSEQ multiplex PCR; TCRdb keeps in-frame clones, though not all of them. D and trimming come from the DNA, and the V and J calls and clone size come from that table. The sample shows about 390,000 clones, 87% of them seen only once. Those enrolled in Seattle joined during active infection and were followed longitudinally afterward.

This sequence originates from a woman in her fifties or sixties with COVID-19, enrolled during active disease. V and J are TRBV7-9 and TRBJ1-1; no reliable D call. The source material was peripheral blood. CDR3 DNA: TGTGCCAGCAGCTTCGGCCCTTCCCGGGGAAAAAACACTGAAGCTTTCTTT. Encoded protein: CASSFGPSRGKNTEAFF.